Below, one T cell receptor beta chain is given with its context. Cohort assignment relied on participant-reported clinical history. Donors of Cohort 3 who recovered were those that had two negative PCRs, clearance, or symptom resolution. The data were produced by immunoSEQ multiplex PCR, yet TCRdb's version contains in-frame clones alone and is incomplete. The table shows around 310,000 clones, with around nine tenths occurring only once. This sample is part of a study of blood T cell repertoires in COVID-19. Trimming at V came to 4 bases and at J to 7 bases, leaving 6 bases not matched to a gene. Germline CDR1 SGHVS, CDR2 FQNEAQ. The CDR3 extends over 14 amino acids.

V and J are TRBV7-8 and TRBJ2-1, with 8 bases fitting TRBD2. The receptor's source is a woman aged 35 to 49 who had recovered from COVID-19. Specimen: PBMCs or T cells enriched from blood (not recorded which). The CDR3 protein is CASSSSPGGNEQFF. The CDR3 DNA sequence: TGTGCCAGCAGCTCCTCGCCGGGGGGGAATGAGCAGTTCTTC.